This passage covers 6 T cell receptor beta chains from one sample sequenced in a study of T cell changes during pregnancy in multiple sclerosis. Measured with immunoSEQ multiplex PCR; TCRdb has only the in-frame clones, and not every one. Of about 57,000 clones detected, roughly nine tenths appear once; the ten largest clones hold 0.38%. The material was CD4+ T cells from peripheral blood mononuclear cells, obtained in the third trimester of pregnancy. Receptors were obtained from a female donor with multiple sclerosis, enrolled in a pregnancy study.

The chain recombines TRBV10-3 with TRBJ2-7; 16 positions agree with TRBD2. Per the germline V gene, CDR1 is ENHRY and CDR2 is SYGVKD. This CDR3 region has 17 residues. The trim removed 1 base at V and 6 bases at J, leaving 6 bases unmatched. The CDR3 is CAISELGTSGRGSEQYF. The CDR3, as DNA: TGTGCCATCAGTGAGTTGGGGACTAGCGGGAGGGGTAGCGAGCAGTACTTC.

The chain links TRBV7-2 to TRBJ1-1; D is undetermined. CDR1 SGHTA and CDR2 FQGNSA come from the germline V gene. There are 13 residues in the CDR3. Trimming pared 3 bases from V and 8 bases from J, leaving 13 bases between. CDR3 coding DNA: TGTGCCAGCAGCTTTCGGCAGGATGCAGAAGCTTTCTTT. Its translation is CASSFRQDAEAFF. Supplemented by reference TRBV7-2 and TRBJ1-1, the full variable domain reads GAGVSQSPSNKVTEKGKDVELRCDPISGHTALYWYRQSLGQGLEFLIYFQGNSAPDKSGLPSDRFSAERTGGSVSTLTIQRTQQEDSAVYLCASSFRQDAEAFFGQGTRLTVV.

The chain couples TRBV13 to TRBJ2-1; the D is unclear. The CDR3 is made up of 13 amino acids. With 5 bases removed from V and 4 bases from J, the gap between germline ends came to 9 bases. Germline V gene sequence: CDR1 PRHDT, CDR2 FYEKMQ (reference sequence). CDR3: CASSPRAYNEQFF. The CDR3 nucleotides read TGTGCCAGCAGCCCTAGAGCGTACAATGAGCAGTTCTTC.

The rearrangement links TRBV29-1 to TRBJ2-2; D perhaps matches TRBD2 (5 bases). Trimming pared 2 bases from V and 4 bases from J, leaving 17 bases between. The germline V gene encodes CDR1 SQVTM and CDR2 ANQGSEA. The CDR3 loop spans 16 amino acids. This CDR3 is CSVETLDGGRTGELFF. The CDR3, as DNA: TGCAGCGTTGAAACTCTGGACGGAGGTCGCACCGGGGAGCTGTTTTTT.

The J gene is TRBJ2-5, the V gene TRBV7-9; weak D call: TRBD2 (6 bases). The CDR3 spans 15 residues. Germline CDR1 is SEHNR and CDR2 is FQNEAQ (reference sequence). The ends were cut back, 6 bases at V and 5 bases at J, with 19 bases in the middle. The CDR3 sequence is CASRFWDSQGETQYF. DNA of the CDR3: TGTGCCAGCAGGTTTTGGGACTCCCAAGGGGAGACCCAGTACTTC.

The V call is TRBV27, the J call TRBJ1-6; 8 bases are shared with TRBD1. Germline assignment: CDR1 MNHEY and CDR2 SMNVEV (reference sequence). The CDR3 loop spans 14 amino acids. V dropped 3 bases and J dropped 11; count of bases not matched to a gene: 6. The CDR3 nucleotides read TGTGCCAGCAGTTTCGACAGGGGAGTTACACCCCTCCACTTT. Amino acids: CASSFDRGVTPLHF.